Below, 8 T cell receptor beta chains from the same sample are listed, as sequenced in a study of shared clonotypes between healthy human individuals. Sequencing used immunoSEQ multiplex PCR; TCRdb keeps in-frame clones, though not all of them. The sample includes 2.5 million or so clones, approximately 90% seen only once; the top ten take over 0.12%. Sample: naive CD4+ T cells sorted from blood. The subset was: CD45RA+ positively selected. The receptors were gathered from a young man in good health.

With regard to this clone: Other DNA sequences from this sample encode an identical CDR3 as well. The V gene is TRBV27, the J gene TRBJ1-5; the D is unclear. Germline assignment: CDR1 MNHEY and CDR2 SMNVEV (reference sequence). The CDR3 covers 12 residues. Trimming stripped 3 bases from V and 4 bases from J, with 4 bases between. DNA of the CDR3: TGTGCCAGCAGTTTTCTGAATCAGCCCCAGCATTTT. It encodes CASSFLNQPQHF.

The J gene is TRBJ1-3, the V gene TRBV30; maybe TRBD1 (5 bases). The CDR3 spans 14 residues. Germline-derived CDR1 and CDR2 are GTSNPN and SVGIG (reference sequence). With 2 bases removed from V and 4 bases from J, the gap between germline ends came to 12 bases. This CDR3 is CAWSPPGSGNTIYF. The CDR3 DNA follows: TGTGCCTGGAGTCCTCCAGGGTCCGGAAACACCATATATTTT.

Written as DNA, the CDR3 is TGCAGCGTTGAAGAATTGGCGACAGCCGGAAACACCATATATTTT. Residues: CSVEELATAGNTIYF. V usage is TRBV29-1 and J usage is TRBJ1-3; the D gene is possibly TRBD1 (5 bases). Germline CDR1 is SQVTM and CDR2 is ANQGSEA. The CDR3 is 15 residues long. Trimming shortened V by 0 bases and J by 4 bases, and 13 bases separated the two germline ends.

The rearrangement links TRBV18 to TRBJ1-4; 10 bases match TRBD1. The CDR3 extends over 17 amino acids. J gave up 8 bases and V 1 base, and 10 bases lay outside the gene matches. Germline-derived CDR1 and CDR2 are KGHSH and LQKENI. CDR3 region: CASSPRRVWDRGEKLFF. Here the CDR3 DNA reads TGTGCCAGCTCACCACGGAGGGTTTGGGACAGGGGAGAAAAACTGTTTTTT.

This chain joins TRBV30 and TRBJ2-7; the D gene could be TRBD1 or TRBD2 (5 bases each). V lost 3 bases to trimming and J lost 3 bases, with 15 bases between them. The CDR3 consists of 14 residues. Germline V CDR1 and CDR2: GTSNPN, SVGIG (reference sequence). The CDR3 DNA reads TGTGCCTGGAGGGTCCGGGGCAAAAGCTACGAGCAGTACTTC. Its protein is CAWRVRGKSYEQYF.

V is TRBV20-1 and J is TRBJ1-1, with unresolved D. Trimming left V 6 bases short and J 0 bases short, with 5 bases between. The CDR3 spans 11 residues. Per germline, CDR1 DFQATT and CDR2 SNEGSKA (reference sequence). The CDR3 is CSAEMNTEAFF. Here the CDR3 DNA reads TGCAGTGCGGAAATGAACACTGAAGCTTTCTTT.

The chain carries TRBV19 and TRBJ1-2, with unresolved D. Trimming cost V 5 bases and J 8 bases, with 24 bases left between them. CDR1 is LNHDA, CDR2 SQIVND, per germline (reference sequence). The CDR3 runs to 16 residues. In nucleotides, the CDR3 is TGTGCCAGTAGTCCCTGGGTGTCTATGGAATTCGGCGGCTACACCTTC. Translated: CASSPWVSMEFGGYTF.

V is TRBV5-1 and J is TRBJ2-3; D is possibly TRBD1 (5 bases). Per germline, CDR1 SGHRS and CDR2 YFSETQ. V was pared by 10 bases and J by 0 bases, with 12 bases between. The CDR3 has 13 residues. The CDR3 coding sequence is TGCGCCGCAGGGCCGACTAGCACAGATACGCAGTATTTT. Translating it yields CAAGPTSTDTQYF.